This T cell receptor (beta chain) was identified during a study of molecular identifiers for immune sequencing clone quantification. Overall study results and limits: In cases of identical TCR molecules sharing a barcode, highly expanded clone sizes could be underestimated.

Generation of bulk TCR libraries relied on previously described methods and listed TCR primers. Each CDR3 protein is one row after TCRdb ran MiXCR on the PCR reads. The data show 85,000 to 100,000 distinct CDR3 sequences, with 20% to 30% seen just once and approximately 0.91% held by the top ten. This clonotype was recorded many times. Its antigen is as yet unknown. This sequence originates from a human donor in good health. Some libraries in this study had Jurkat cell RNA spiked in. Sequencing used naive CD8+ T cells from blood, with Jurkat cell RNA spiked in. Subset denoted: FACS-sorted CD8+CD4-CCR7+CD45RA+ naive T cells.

CDR3 loop: CASSSTAGTNEKLFF. CDR3 sequence (DNA): TGTGCCAGCAGCTCTACAGCGGGCACTAATGAAAAACTGTTTTTT. The chain uses TRBV7-9 and TRBJ1-4; D ambiguous. Germline V CDR1 and CDR2: SEHNR, FQNEAQ (reference sequence). CDR3 length: 15 amino acids. V was clipped by 4 bases and J by 2 bases, with 11 bases between them.